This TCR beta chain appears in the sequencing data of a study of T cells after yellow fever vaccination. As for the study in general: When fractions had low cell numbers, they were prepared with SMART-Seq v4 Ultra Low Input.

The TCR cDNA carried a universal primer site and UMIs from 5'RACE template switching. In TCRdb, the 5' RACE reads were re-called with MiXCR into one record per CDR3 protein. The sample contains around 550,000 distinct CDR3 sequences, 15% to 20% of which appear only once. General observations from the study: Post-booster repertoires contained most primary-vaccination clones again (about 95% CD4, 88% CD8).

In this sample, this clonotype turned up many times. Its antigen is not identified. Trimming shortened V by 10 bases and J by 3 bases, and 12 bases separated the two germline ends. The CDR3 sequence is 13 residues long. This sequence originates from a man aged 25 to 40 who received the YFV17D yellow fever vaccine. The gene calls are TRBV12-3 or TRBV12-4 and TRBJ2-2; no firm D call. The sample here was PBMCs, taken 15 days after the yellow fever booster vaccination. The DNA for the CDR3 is TGTGCCATACGTAGGGCCTACACCGGGGAGCTGTTTTTT. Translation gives CAIRRAYTGELFF.